This TCR beta chain was documented in a study of post-analysis software for immune sequencing data. Whole-study findings and limits: TRBV segments more frequent in patients than in controls numbered several and included TRBV5-6, TRBV5-1 and TRBV20-1.

TCR beta cDNA libraries had unique molecular identifiers. TCRdb independently ran MiXCR on the PCR reads; one entry per CDR3 protein. The sample includes about 260,000 distinct CDR3 sequences, 30% to 45% of them seen just once. As for this clonotype: Its antigen is not identified. This could be a read error, since a much larger clone is one nucleotide away.

Trimming took 2 bases from V and 11 from J, leaving 15 bases between them. The CDR3 runs 13 residues. CDR1 and CDR2 (germline): PRHDT, FYEKMQ (reference sequence). This TCR was sampled from a girl aged 10 to 17 with multiple sclerosis. Sample: blood. The chain links TRBV13 to TRBJ2-5; no reliable D call. This chain's CDR3 is CASSLRLNNEQYF. The DNA for the CDR3 is TGTGCCAGCAGCTTACGGTTGAACAATGAGCAGTACTTC.